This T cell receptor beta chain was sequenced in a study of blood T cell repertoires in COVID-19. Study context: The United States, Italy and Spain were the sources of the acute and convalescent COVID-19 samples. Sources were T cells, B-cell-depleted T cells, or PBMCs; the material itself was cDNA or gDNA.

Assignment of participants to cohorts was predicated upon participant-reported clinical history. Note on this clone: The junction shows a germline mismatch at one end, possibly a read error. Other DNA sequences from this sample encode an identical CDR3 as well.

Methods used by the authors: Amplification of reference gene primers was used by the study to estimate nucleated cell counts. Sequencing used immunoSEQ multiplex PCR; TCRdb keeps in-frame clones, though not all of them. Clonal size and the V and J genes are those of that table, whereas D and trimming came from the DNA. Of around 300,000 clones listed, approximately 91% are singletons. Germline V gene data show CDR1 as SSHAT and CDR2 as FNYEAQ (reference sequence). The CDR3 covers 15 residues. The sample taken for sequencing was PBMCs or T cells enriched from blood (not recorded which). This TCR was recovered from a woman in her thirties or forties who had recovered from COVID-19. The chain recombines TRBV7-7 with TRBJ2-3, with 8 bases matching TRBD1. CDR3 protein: CASSLGTGTTDTQYF. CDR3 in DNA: TGTGCTAGCAGCTTAGGGACAGGAACCACAGATACGCAGTATTTT.